This passage covers 17 T cell receptor beta chains from one sample sequenced in a study of technical replicates of blood from a few donors. Clones were read by immunoSEQ multiplex PCR, and TCRdb kept only the in-frame ones, dropping some. The profile shows tens of thousands of clones, around 97% of them singletons. Sequenced material: T cells isolated from PBMCs. The receptors were gathered from a human donor in good health.

The chain is built from TRBV7-9 and TRBJ2-3; perhaps TRBD2 as D (5 bases). CDR1 and CDR2 (germline): SEHNR, FQNEAQ (reference sequence). The CDR3 runs 10 residues. V lost 8 bases, J lost 12 bases, and 12 bases lay in between. CDR3 region: CASPREVQYF. The CDR3 coding sequence is TGTGCCAGCCCCCGGGAAGTTCAGTATTTT.

The rearrangement links TRBV6-6 to TRBJ1-2; unclear D gene. The CDR3 spans 14 residues. The V end lost 2 bases, the J end lost 4 bases, and 11 bases lay between the germline ends. Germline V gene data show CDR1 as MNHNY and CDR2 as SVGAGI (reference sequence). The CDR3 DNA follows: TGTGCCAGCAGTTACCTGCAGGTTGGCTATGGCTACACCTTC. Its protein product is CASSYLQVGYGYTF.

The chain combines TRBV7-9 with TRBJ2-7; D may be TRBD1 (5 bases). The V end lost 5 bases, the J end lost 2 bases, and 16 bases lay between the germline ends. The CDR3 spans 15 residues. Germline loops: CDR1 SEHNR, CDR2 FQNEAQ (reference sequence). CDR3 nucleotides: TGTGCCAGCAGCCTTGCAGGGCTGGGCCCCTACGAGCAGTACTTC. Its translation is CASSLAGLGPYEQYF.

This rearrangement joins TRBV7-8 to TRBJ2-1; 9 bases line up with TRBD2. Trimming cost V 5 bases and J 7 bases; bases outside gene matches: 9. Germline V gene data show CDR1 as SGHVS and CDR2 as FQNEAQ. This CDR3 region has 15 residues. The CDR3 DNA reads as TGTGCCAGCAGCGCCGCTAGCGGGATAGGAAATGAGCAGTTCTTC. Translating gives CASSAASGIGNEQFF. Together with reference TRBV7-8 and TRBJ2-1, the CDR3 gives the full variable domain: GAGVSQSPRYKVAKRGQDVALRCDPISGHVSLFWYQQALGQGPEFLTYFQNEAQLDKSGLPSDRFFAERPEGSVSTLKIQRTQQEDSAVYLCASSAASGIGNEQFFGPGTRLTVL.

The V gene is TRBV4-1, the J gene TRBJ2-3, with 11 positions matching TRBD2. This CDR3 contains 18 residues. Germline lookup yields CDR1 MGHRA and CDR2 YSYEKL. Trimming cost V 0 bases and J 1 base; bases outside gene matches: 6. CDR3: CASSQEFSGGARTDTQYF. CDR3 nucleotide sequence: TGCGCCAGCAGCCAAGAGTTTAGCGGGGGGGCTCGCACAGATACGCAGTATTTT.

This chain joins TRBV5-1 and TRBJ2-7, with 7 bases aligning to TRBD2. CDR3 size: 15 residues. V was clipped by 1 base and J by 0 bases; unmatched bases: 4. CDR1 is SGHRS and CDR2 is YFSETQ in the germline V gene. The CDR3, as DNA: TGCGCCAGCAGCTTGAGTGGGGGGGTCTCCTACGAGCAGTACTTC. Its protein is CASSLSGGVSYEQYF.

The V gene is TRBV4-1, the J gene TRBJ1-1, with 7 nucleotides matching TRBD1. There are 17 residues in the CDR3. CDR1 is MGHRA and CDR2 is YSYEKL in the germline V gene. Trimming removed 0 bases from V and 10 bases from J; junction bases left unmatched: 17. The CDR3 here is CASSQEGRRDRISGAFF. CDR3 bases: TGCGCCAGCAGCCAAGAAGGACGTCGGGACAGAATTTCTGGAGCTTTCTTT.

The chain recombines TRBV10-2 with TRBJ2-5; D is ambiguous. From germline, CDR1 is WSHSY and CDR2 SAAADI. The CDR3 is made up of 13 amino acids. Trimming took off 3 bases at V and 2 bases at J, with 7 bases between the two ends. CDR3 sequence reads: CASSDSVQETQYF. Here the CDR3 DNA reads TGCGCCAGCAGTGACAGTGTACAAGAGACCCAGTACTTC.

The rearrangement uses TRBV29-1 and TRBJ1-2; D may be TRBD1 (6 bases). Germline lookup yields CDR1 SQVTM and CDR2 ANQGSEA. This CDR3 comprises 13 residues. Trimming took off 1 base at V and 2 bases at J, with 8 bases between the two ends. For the CDR3, the DNA is TGCAGCGTTGAAGGGGGGCAGAACTATGGCTACACCTTC. Its translation is CSVEGGQNYGYTF.

The chain carries TRBV30 and TRBJ2-4, with 10 positions matching TRBD1. J gave up 16 bases and V 0 bases, and 9 bases lay outside the gene matches. Germline V gene sequence: CDR1 GTSNPN, CDR2 SVGIG (reference sequence). CDR3 length: 13 residues. CDR3 loop: CAWSVPSGTGVYF. As DNA, the CDR3 is TGTGCCTGGAGTGTACCGTCCGGGACAGGGGTTTACTTC. The complete variable domain, with remaining parts taken from reference TRBV30 and TRBJ2-4, reads SQTIHQWPATLVQPVGSPLSLECTVEGTSNPNLYWYRQAAGRGLQLLFYSVGIGQISSEVPQNLSASRPQDRQFILSSKKLLLSDSGFYLCAWSVPSGTGVYFGAGTRLSVL.

This chain joins TRBV2 and TRBJ2-2, with TRBD1 matching over 7 bases. Germline V lookup: CDR1 SNHLY, CDR2 FYNNEI. The CDR3 length is 16 residues. V shed 7 bases and J 3 bases; nucleotides not matched to a gene: 11. The CDR3, as DNA: TGTGCCAGCAACCCTATTGTAACAGGGGACACCGGGGAGCTGTTTTTT. Its translation: CASNPIVTGDTGELFF.

The chain recombines TRBV5-1 with TRBJ2-7; 7 positions agree with TRBD2. V shed 5 bases and J 1 base; nucleotides not matched to a gene: 6. The germline V gene has CDR1 SGHRS and CDR2 YFSETQ. This CDR3 comprises 14 residues. The CDR3 loop is CASRAGTMSYEQYF. CDR3 sequence (DNA): TGCGCCAGCAGAGCTGGGACTATGTCCTACGAGCAGTACTTC.

This sequence joins TRBV2 and TRBJ1-5; D remains unclear. Germline V CDR1 and CDR2: SNHLY, FYNNEI. Trimming took off 6 bases at V and 10 bases at J, with 19 bases between the two ends. The CDR3 runs 14 residues. The CDR3: CASRPDGDRIPQHF. CDR3 nucleotide sequence: TGTGCCAGCAGACCCGACGGAGACCGTATCCCCCAGCATTTT.

The chain employs TRBV7-6 and TRBJ2-1; TRBD2 aligns across 7 bases. V lost 4 bases, J lost 0 bases, and 9 bases stayed unmatched. The CDR3 is made up of 17 amino acids. CDR1 and CDR2 from the germline V gene are SGHVS and FNYEAQ. As DNA, the CDR3 is TGTGCCAGCAGCTCGCCCGGGGGGAGAGACTCCTACAATGAGCAGTTCTTC. It is translated as CASSSPGGRDSYNEQFF.

The J gene is TRBJ2-5, the V gene TRBV19, with 8 bases identical to TRBD2. Germline CDR1 LNHDA, CDR2 SQIVND (reference sequence). V lost 3 bases and J lost 4; bases outside the gene matches: 7. The CDR3 has 15 residues. In nucleotides, the CDR3 is TGTGCCAGTAGTATTGGCGGGGGGATCGGAGAGACCCAGTACTTC. It codes for CASSIGGGIGETQYF.

The J gene is TRBJ2-1, the V gene TRBV9; D is perhaps TRBD1 (5 bases). The CDR3 has 13 residues. The germline gives CDR1 SGDLS, CDR2 YYNGEE. Trimming removed 5 bases at V and 4 bases at J, with 10 bases between. CDR3 bases: TGTGCCAGCAGTCAAAGGGGTTACAATGAGCAGTTCTTC. Protein sequence: CASSQRGYNEQFF.

This sequence joins TRBV27 and TRBJ2-7; tentatively, D is TRBD1 (6 bases). The CDR3 extends over 14 amino acids. The V gene's germline CDR1 is MNHEY and CDR2 SMNVEV (reference sequence). V dropped 5 bases and J dropped 2 bases, with 13 bases sitting between them. CDR3 bases: TGTGCCAGCAGTCCCTGGACAGAGGCCTACGAGCAGTACTTC. Its translation: CASSPWTEAYEQYF.